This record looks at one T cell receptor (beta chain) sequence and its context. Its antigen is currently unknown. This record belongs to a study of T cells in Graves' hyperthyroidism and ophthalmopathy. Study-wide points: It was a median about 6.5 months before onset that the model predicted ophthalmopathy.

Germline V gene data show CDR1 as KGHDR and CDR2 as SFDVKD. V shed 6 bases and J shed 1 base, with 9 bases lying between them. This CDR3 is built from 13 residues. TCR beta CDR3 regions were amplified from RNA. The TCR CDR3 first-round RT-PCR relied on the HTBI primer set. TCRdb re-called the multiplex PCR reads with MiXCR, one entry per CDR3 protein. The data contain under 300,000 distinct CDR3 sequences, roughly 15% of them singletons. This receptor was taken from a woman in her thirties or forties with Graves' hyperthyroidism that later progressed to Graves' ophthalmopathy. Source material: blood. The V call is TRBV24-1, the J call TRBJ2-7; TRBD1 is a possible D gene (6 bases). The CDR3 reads CATSPGVSYEQYF. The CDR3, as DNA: TGTGCCACCAGTCCAGGGGTTTCCTACGAGCAGTACTTC.